One and the same sample provided the 11 T cell receptor beta chains below, sequenced in a study of regulatory T cells in long-lasting Graves disease. CDR3 regions were amplified by Arm-PCR using iRepertoire HTBI primers to build TCR beta libraries. A single record per CDR3 protein comes from TCRdb applying MiXCR to the multiplex PCR reads. The repertoire consists of roughly 500,000 distinct CDR3 sequences, with approximately 15% occurring once and the leading ten covering roughly 9.7%. Time point meaning: newly diagnosed GD, antithyroid drugs for less than 3 months. Extracted PBMC RNA gave rise to the TCR library. These data also featured in a second study, about T cells in Graves' hyperthyroidism and ophthalmopathy.

Sequences were derived from peripheral blood mononuclear cells (PBMCs), sampled at new diagnosis, from a patient treated with antithyroid drugs. The source of these receptors is a man aged 25 to 45 with Graves disease.

This clonotype appeared many times. The chain combines TRBV11-2 with TRBJ2-7, with D hard to call. CDR3 length: 15 residues. Germline V gene sequence: CDR1 SGHAT, CDR2 FQNNGV. The V and J ends lost 5 bases and 3 bases respectively, with 17 bases between them. The CDR3 region has the DNA TGTGCCAGCAGCACCCAGCCGTCCTCAAGCTACGAGCAGTACTTC. This codes for CASSTQPSSSYEQYF. Complete variable domain (other parts from reference TRBV11-2 and TRBJ2-7): EAGVAQSPRYKIIEKRQSVAFWCNPISGHATLYWYQQILGQGPKLLIQFQNNGVVDDSQLPKDRFSAERLKGVDSTLKIQPAKLEDSAVYLCASSTQPSSSYEQYFGPGTRLTVT.

This clonotype was seen only a few times. The chain combines TRBV18 with TRBJ2-7, with a weak D call TRBD2 (5 bases). Germline loops: CDR1 KGHSH, CDR2 LQKENI. The CDR3 runs 15 residues. Trimming took 1 base from V and 3 from J, leaving 13 bases between them. In nucleotides, the CDR3 is TGTGCCAGCTCACCACAGGGAAGAGGGAGCTACGAGCAGTACTTC. Its protein is CASSPQGRGSYEQYF. The entire variable domain, with the rest obtained from reference TRBV18 and TRBJ2-7, is as follows: NAGVMQNPRHLVRRRGQEARLRCSPMKGHSHVYWYRQLPEEGLKFMVYLQKENIIDESGMPKERFSAEFPKEGPSILRIQQVVRGDSAAYFCASSPQGRGSYEQYFGPGTRLTVT.

This clonotype showed up just a few times. Because it lacks the conserved phenylalanine or tryptophan at the end, this CDR3 is likely a read error. The rearrangement joins TRBV5-1 to TRBJ1-2; D may be TRBD1 (5 bases). CDR1 and CDR2 (germline): SGHRS, YFSETQ. The CDR3 is 13 amino acids. The V end was cut by 1 base, the J end by 3 bases, with 7 bases between. The CDR3 is CASSLLGDYGYTL. CDR3 coding DNA: TGCGCCAGCAGCTTGTTGGGGGACTATGGCTACACCCTC.

There are many counts of this clonotype. The CDR3 reads CASSRLGAQAKNIQYF. The CDR3 DNA follows: TGTGCCAGCAGCCGGTTGGGGGCGCAAGCCAAAAACATTCAGTACTTC. This chain links TRBV11-2 with TRBJ2-4; D possibly corresponds to TRBD1 (6 bases). CDR3 length: 16 residues. The ends were cut back, 5 bases at V and 0 bases at J, with 14 bases in the middle. Germline CDR1 reads SGHAT; CDR2 reads FQNNGV.

The chain couples TRBV4-1 to TRBJ2-5; 7 bases line up with TRBD2. The germline V gene has CDR1 MGHRA and CDR2 YSYEKL. This CDR3 comprises 15 residues. V shed 1 base, J shed 5 bases, and the junction held 7 bases outside the gene matches. As DNA, the CDR3 is TGCGCCAGCAGCCAAGGGGCGGGGAGGGGTGAGACCCAGTACTTC. As protein: CASSQGAGRGETQYF.

This clonotype occurred many times. This chain uses TRBV5-1 with TRBJ2-3; 8 positions match TRBD1. CDR3 length: 14 amino acids. Trimming removed 4 bases from V and 3 bases from J; junction bases left unmatched: 4. CDR1 and CDR2 from the germline V gene are SGHRS and YFSETQ. The CDR3 is CASSVTGVTDTQYF. CDR3 bases: TGCGCCAGCAGCGTGACAGGGGTGACAGATACGCAGTATTTT.

The J gene is TRBJ2-1, the V gene TRBV27; D gene uncertain. The CDR3 runs 16 residues. The germline V gene encodes CDR1 MNHEY and CDR2 SMNVEV (reference sequence). Trimming took off 6 bases at V and 8 bases at J, with 23 bases between the two ends. In nucleotides, the CDR3 is TGTGCCAGCAGCCTGACGTGGGCCCTTCTTTCGCATGAGCAGTTCTTC. Its protein is CASSLTWALLSHEQFF.

This clonotype was detected many times. The rearrangement uses TRBV5-1 and TRBJ2-7; D remains unclear. The V end lost 4 bases, the J end lost 6 bases, and 8 bases lay between the germline ends. This CDR3 is 11 amino acids long. Germline-derived CDR1 and CDR2 are SGHRS and YFSETQ. This CDR3 reads CASSGQVEQYF. The CDR3 nucleotides read TGCGCCAGCAGCGGTCAAGTCGAGCAGTACTTC. The full variable domain, completed using reference TRBV5-1 and TRBJ2-7, is KAGVTQTPRYLIKTRGQQVTLSCSPISGHRSVSWYQQTPGQGLQFLFEYFSETQRNKGNFPGRFSGRQFSNSRSEMNVSTLELGDSALYLCASSGQVEQYFGPGTRLTVT.

This clonotype showed up many times. This rearrangement joins TRBV12-3 or TRBV12-4 to TRBJ2-7; 11 nucleotides agree with TRBD2. The CDR3 has 15 amino acids. The V segment lost 3 bases and the J segment 6 bases; nucleotides outside the gene matches: 7. The CDR3 sequence: CASSFLAGGPREQYF. CDR3 in DNA: TGTGCCAGCAGTTTCTTAGCGGGAGGGCCACGCGAGCAGTACTTC.

In the case of this clonotype: The junction departs from germline at one end; a sequencing error may be responsible. This chain connects TRBV9 to TRBJ2-7; D is ambiguous. This CDR3 is 14 amino acids long. Germline V CDR1 and CDR2: SGDLS, YYNGEE. CDR3 sequence reads: CASSVAGGSYKQYF. The DNA for the CDR3 is TGTGCCAGCAGCGTAGCTGGCGGCTCCTACAAGCAGTACTTC.

This clonotype was observed many times. This chain links TRBV2 with TRBJ2-7; TRBD2 might be the D (6 bases). This CDR3 contains 14 residues. Germline V CDR1 and CDR2: SNHLY, FYNNEI. The V end lost 6 bases, the J end lost 2 bases, and 14 bases lay between the germline ends. The CDR3 sequence is CASRGEERAYEQYF. DNA of the CDR3: TGTGCCAGCAGGGGGGAGGAGAGAGCCTACGAGCAGTACTTC. Using reference TRBV2 and TRBJ2-7 for the parts outside the CDR3, the full variable domain is EPEVTQTPSHQVTQMGQEVILRCVPISNHLYFYWYRQILGQKVEFLVSFYNNEISEKSEIFDDQFSVERPDGSNFTLKIRSTKLEDSAMYFCASRGEERAYEQYFGPGTRLTVT.